Following are 19 T cell receptor beta chains from one sample sequenced in a study of cytomegalovirus exposure and HLA in healthy donors. PCR amplification relied on 60 Vbeta primers (plus 13 Jbeta primers). Sequencing used immunoSEQ multiplex PCR; TCRdb keeps in-frame clones, though not all of them. The sample lists about 170,000 clones, roughly 76% occurring once. Specimen: PBMCs. The receptors were sampled from a woman younger than 35 in good health and CMV-seropositive.

V is TRBV27 and J is TRBJ2-1; TRBD2 matches at 10 bases. The length of the CDR3 is 14 residues. CDR1 is MNHEY and CDR2 is SMNVEV in the germline V gene (reference sequence). V lost 3 bases, J lost 6 bases, and 2 bases stayed unmatched. The CDR3 region has the DNA TGTGCCAGCAGTTTGGTAGCGGGGGGCAATGAGCAGTTCTTC. This gives the protein CASSLVAGGNEQFF.

The V call is TRBV15, the J call TRBJ1-3; possibly TRBD1 for D (6 bases). The germline gives CDR1 LNHNV, CDR2 YYDKDF (reference sequence). This CDR3 is built from 16 residues. V was trimmed by 4 bases and J by 7 bases, leaving 20 bases between them. CDR3: CATSTETGPLRNTIYF. The CDR3 DNA follows: TGTGCCACCAGCACAGAGACAGGCCCGCTAAGGAACACCATATATTTT.

This sequence joins TRBV5-4 and TRBJ1-1; a weak D match, TRBD1 (5 bases). Deletions cut 3 bases from V and 7 bases from J, with 7 bases between. CDR1 and CDR2 (germline): SGHNT, YYREEE (reference sequence). The CDR3 sequence is 11 residues long. CDR3 loop: CASSWGGEAFF. The CDR3 DNA is TGTGCCAGCAGCTGGGGCGGTGAAGCTTTCTTT.

This sequence joins TRBV5-3 and TRBJ1-1, with unresolved D. TRBV5-3 is given ORF status, its function remaining uncertain. V lost 2 bases, J lost 5 bases, and 4 bases lay in between. This CDR3 region has 11 residues. The CDR3 DNA follows: TGTGCCAGAAGCTTAACAACTGAAGCTTTCTTT. Its protein is CARSLTTEAFF.

The chain employs TRBV11-3 and TRBJ2-7, with D possibly TRBD1 on 7 matching bases. The CDR3 runs 11 residues. Trimming took 5 bases from V and 6 from J, leaving 8 bases between them. Germline loops: CDR1 SGHNT, CDR2 YENEEA. CDR3 residues: CASSQGGEQYF. DNA of the CDR3: TGTGCCAGCAGCCAGGGGGGCGAGCAGTACTTC.

V is TRBV27 and J is TRBJ1-2, with D tentatively TRBD1 (5 bases). The ends were cut back, 6 bases at V and 7 bases at J, with 18 bases in the middle. The CDR3 contains 14 residues. Germline V gene data show CDR1 as MNHEY and CDR2 as SMNVEV (reference sequence). CDR3 sequence: CASSPWAGGGGYTF. In nucleotides, the CDR3 is TGTGCCAGCAGCCCCTGGGCCGGGGGTGGTGGCTACACCTTC.

The chain recombines TRBV28 with TRBJ2-3; 7 positions agree with TRBD2. Germline V gene lookup returns CDR1 MDHEN and CDR2 SYDVKM. There are 15 residues in the CDR3. J lost 0 bases, V lost 10 bases, and 10 bases had no gene match. CDR3 residues: CATLSGEASTDTQYF. CDR3 DNA sequence: TGTGCCACCCTAAGCGGGGAAGCTAGCACAGATACGCAGTATTTT.

The CDR3 loop is CASSEGLMNQPQHF. CDR3 in DNA: TGTGCCAGCAGCGAAGGACTGATGAATCAGCCCCAGCATTTT. V usage is TRBV9 and J usage is TRBJ1-5; D uncertain. Per germline, CDR1 SGDLS and CDR2 YYNGEE. The CDR3 extends over 14 amino acids. V dropped 3 bases and J dropped 4 bases, with 11 bases sitting between them.

This clone was recorded only once. The rearrangement links TRBV5-1 to TRBJ2-5; 16 bases match TRBD2. Per germline, CDR1 SGHRS and CDR2 YFSETQ. The CDR3 loop spans 17 amino acids. V lost 0 bases and J lost 5; bases outside the gene matches: 4. CDR3 residues: CASSLASGLAGGETQYF. DNA for the CDR3: TGCGCCAGCAGCTTGGCGTCGGGACTAGCGGGGGGGGAGACCCAGTACTTC.

With respect to this clone: Mismatch with germline at one junction end may stem from a read error. The V gene is TRBV5-1, the J gene TRBJ2-2; D unresolved. The CDR3 totals 12 residues. CDR1 SGHRS and CDR2 YFSETQ come from the germline V gene. CDR3 in DNA: TGCGCCAGCAGCGAGAACGCCGGGGAGCTGTTTTTT. Translation: CASSENAGELFF. Full variable domain (missing parts from reference TRBV5-1 and TRBJ2-2): KAGVTQTPRYLIKTRGQQVTLSCSPISGHRSVSWYQQTPGQGLQFLFEYFSETQRNKGNFPGRFSGRQFSNSRSEMNVSTLELGDSALYLCASSENAGELFFGEGSRLTVL.

The chain recombines TRBV6-4 with TRBJ2-3, with 10 bases aligning to TRBD1. CDR1 is MRHNA, CDR2 SNTAGT, per germline. The V segment lost 8 bases and the J segment 2 bases; nucleotides outside the gene matches: 1. The CDR3 is 13 amino acids. The CDR3 sequence is CASGTGDTDTQYF. In DNA, the CDR3 is TGTGCCAGCGGGACAGGGGACACAGATACGCAGTATTTT.

This clone turned up a few times. The chain's CDR3 is CASSRDRNSYEQYF. In DNA form, the CDR3 reads TGTGCCAGCAGTAGGGACAGGAACTCCTACGAGCAGTACTTC. The chain combines TRBV27 with TRBJ2-7; TRBD1 agrees at 8 bases. Germline V gene sequence: CDR1 MNHEY, CDR2 SMNVEV (reference sequence). CDR3 length equals 14 residues. Trimming cost V 5 bases and J 0 bases; bases outside gene matches: 3.

The genes are TRBV9 and TRBJ2-7; TRBD2 might be the D (6 bases). The CDR3 runs 15 residues. V was trimmed by 2 bases and J by 0 bases, leaving 12 bases between them. CDR1 and CDR2 from the germline V gene are SGDLS and YYNGEE. The CDR3 sequence: CASSVGRESSYEQYF. Here the CDR3 DNA reads TGTGCCAGCAGCGTTGGGCGGGAAAGCTCCTACGAGCAGTACTTC.

The rearrangement links TRBV27 to TRBJ1-2, with 7 bases lining up with TRBD1. Germline CDR1 reads MNHEY; CDR2 reads SMNVEV (reference sequence). This CDR3 comprises 15 residues. With V trimmed by 5 bases and J by 0 bases, 6 bases remained unmatched. Here the CDR3 reads CASSTGQEANYGYTF. CDR3 DNA sequence: TGTGCCAGCAGTACCGGACAGGAAGCTAACTATGGCTACACCTTC.

This chain uses TRBV4-2 with TRBJ1-5, with D perhaps matching TRBD1 (5 bases). CDR3 length: 16 amino acids. Trimming left V 0 bases short and J 4 bases short, with 13 bases between. Germline loops: CDR1 LGHNA, CDR2 YNFKEQ. This CDR3 is CASSQDLDSGNQPQHF. In DNA, the CDR3 is TGTGCCAGCAGCCAAGACCTCGACAGCGGGAATCAGCCCCAGCATTTT.

This clone has just one count. CDR3 coding DNA: TGTGCCAGCAGCTTAGGGACAGTGGAGCCCCAGCATTTT. Amino acid sequence: CASSLGTVEPQHF. This chain uses TRBV7-2 with TRBJ1-5, with TRBD1 as a possible D gene (6 bases). The CDR3 totals 13 residues. Looked up from germline, CDR1 is SGHTA and CDR2 is FQGNSA. The V end was cut by 1 base, the J end by 8 bases, with 9 bases between.

This rearrangement joins TRBV5-1 to TRBJ2-5, with D unresolved. CDR1 and CDR2 from the germline V gene are SGHRS and YFSETQ. Trimming took off 1 base at V and 5 bases at J, with 9 bases between the two ends. The CDR3 runs 13 residues. For the CDR3, the DNA is TGCGCCAGCAGCTTGATAGCTGGGGAGACCCAGTACTTC. Encoded protein: CASSLIAGETQYF.

The chain links TRBV5-1 to TRBJ2-7; 7 bases match TRBD1. The junction had 5 bases not matched to a gene; V was cut back by 3 bases and J by 5 bases. Germline CDR1 SGHRS, CDR2 YFSETQ. The CDR3 extends over 13 amino acids. Here the CDR3 reads CASSSQGFDEQYF. In nucleotides, the CDR3 is TGCGCCAGCAGCTCACAGGGGTTCGACGAGCAGTACTTC.

The V gene is TRBV27, the J gene TRBJ2-7, with 7 bases that match TRBD1. The V gene's germline CDR1 is MNHEY and CDR2 SMNVEV (reference sequence). There are 15 residues in the CDR3. Trimming cost V 6 bases and J 2 bases; bases outside gene matches: 10. The CDR3 loop is CASRLGTEIPYEQYF. CDR3 coding DNA: TGTGCCAGCAGGCTAGGGACAGAGATTCCCTACGAGCAGTACTTC.